Listed below are T cell receptor beta chains from one sample, sequenced in a study of T cell responses to AZD1222 COVID-19 vaccine. The data were produced by immunoSEQ multiplex PCR, yet TCRdb's version contains in-frame clones alone and is incomplete. The sample includes under 200,000 clones, 90% to 95% of them seen just once. Material: peripheral blood, obtained on day 0 of AZD1222 vaccination. The receptor set was obtained from an adult in good health. Each CDR3 is given with its conserved first and last residue. A D gene is named only where the DNA matches it firmly. The size of a clone is reported for some rows only, either as once, few or many, or as a class for expanded clones.

CASSLWGRVNQPQHF	TGTGCCAGCAGTTTATGGGGGCGGGTCAATCAGCCCCAGCATTTT	-	TRBV28	-	TRBJ1-5
CASSELRASGNTIYF	TGTGCCAGCAGTGAATTACGAGCGTCTGGAAACACCATATATTTT	-	TRBV25-1	-	TRBJ1-3
CASSLGGFDEQFF	TGTGCCAGCAGCTTGGGGGGATTCGATGAGCAGTTCTTC	-	TRBV5-5	-	TRBJ2-1
CATTTQGSREAFF	TGTGCCACCACAACTCAGGGGTCACGCGAAGCTTTCTTT	-	TRBV24-1	-	TRBJ1-1
CASSFGENTEAFF	TGTGCCAGCAGCTTTGGAGAAAACACTGAAGCTTTCTTT	-	TRBV7-9	-	TRBJ1-1
CASSLDPGANTGELFF	TGTGCCAGCAGCTTGGACCCGGGGGCTAACACCGGGGAGCTGTTTTTT	-	TRBV5-4	-	TRBJ2-2
CASSEAPGLPETQYF	TGTGCCAGCAGTGAAGCTCCGGGTCTGCCAGAGACCCAGTACTTC	once	TRBV2	-	TRBJ2-5
CASGLPTGVYTEAFF	TGTGCTAGTGGTTTGCCGACGGGGGTGTACACTGAAGCTTTCTTT	-	TRBV12-5	-	TRBJ1-1
CASSLSVGGPLAGELFF	TGTGCCAGCAGTTTATCAGTAGGAGGGCCTCTAGCCGGGGAGCTGTTTTTT	-	TRBV27	-	TRBJ2-2
CASSFSMGSPTDTQYF	TGTGCCAGCAGCTTTTCGATGGGGTCCCCCACAGATACGCAGTATTTT	-	TRBV5-6	-	TRBJ2-3
CASSSGGAATEAFF	TGTGCCAGTAGTTCGGGGGGGGCGGCCACTGAAGCTTTCTTT	-	TRBV19	-	TRBJ1-1
CATSRGRGGTDTQYF	TGTGCCACCAGCAGAGGGAGGGGAGGGACAGATACGCAGTATTTT	-	TRBV15	TRBD2	TRBJ2-3
CAISPDLGNYGYTF	TGTGCCATCAGTCCGGATCTGGGTAACTATGGCTACACCTTC	-	TRBV10-3	-	TRBJ1-2
CASSVRQGAVPHEQYF	TGCGCCAGCAGCGTTAGACAGGGGGCGGTTCCCCACGAGCAGTACTTC	-	TRBV5-1	TRBD1	TRBJ2-7
CASNPGPTSGNTIYF	TGTGCCAGCAATCCGGGTCCTACCTCTGGAAACACCATATATTTT	-	TRBV6-5	-	TRBJ1-3
CASSLGASRQGGYTF	TGTGCCAGCAGCTTAGGAGCCAGCAGGCAGGGTGGCTACACCTTC	-	TRBV7-9	-	TRBJ1-2
CASSFGLRSSTDTQYF	TGTGCCAGCAGCTTTGGATTAAGGTCTAGCACAGATACGCAGTATTTT	-	TRBV7-2	-	TRBJ2-3
CASSSGTGKAFF	TGTGCCAGCAGCTCCGGGACAGGGAAAGCTTTCTTT	-	TRBV7-9	TRBD1	TRBJ1-1
CASSPPNQPQHF	TGTGCCAGCAGTCCCCCTAATCAGCCCCAGCATTTT	-	TRBV12-3/TRBV12-4	-	TRBJ1-5
CASSPSSGLFSYEQYF	TGTGCCAGCTCTCCATCCTCCGGGCTGTTCTCCTACGAGCAGTACTTC	-	TRBV18	-	TRBJ2-7
CASSLGQSLGNTEAFF	TGTGCCAGCAGCTTGGGGCAGTCCCTGGGGAACACTGAAGCTTTCTTT	-	TRBV5-4	-	TRBJ1-1
CAWSARGIPYEQYF	TGTGCCTGGAGTGCCCGGGGGATCCCCTACGAGCAGTACTTC	-	TRBV30	-	TRBJ2-7
CASSQTSTGLYGYTF	TGCGCCAGCAGTCAGACCTCGACAGGGCTATATGGCTACACCTTC	-	TRBV5-1	TRBD1	TRBJ1-2
CASRKETGVPGELFF	TGTGCCAGCAGGAAAGAGACAGGGGTACCTGGGGAGCTGTTTTTT	-	TRBV11-3	TRBD1	TRBJ2-2
CASSPLGITNEKLFF	TGTGCCAGCAGCCCCCTCGGTATAACTAATGAAAAACTGTTTTTT	-	TRBV14	-	TRBJ1-4
CASSHFLSGVDEQFF	TGTGCCAGCAGCCATTTTCTATCGGGAGTTGATGAGCAGTTCTTC	-	TRBV3-1/TRBV3-2	-	TRBJ2-1
CAWNGRDDYEQYF	TGTGCCTGGAACGGGAGAGATGATTACGAGCAGTACTTC	-	TRBV30	-	TRBJ2-7
CASRSSREGPGELFF	TGTGCCAGCAGATCCTCGCGGGAGGGCCCCGGGGAGCTGTTTTTT	-	TRBV2	TRBD2	TRBJ2-2
CASSSIPQETQYF	TGTGCCAGCAGCTCCATACCCCAAGAGACCCAGTACTTC	-	TRBV5-4	-	TRBJ2-5
CAWSVMPGYTF	TGTGCCTGGAGTGTAATGCCAGGCTACACCTTC	once	TRBV30	-	TRBJ1-2
CASSFYNEQFF	TGTGCCAGCAGCTTCTACAATGAGCAGTTCTTC	-	TRBV13	-	TRBJ2-1
CAISESAGSKAFF	TGTGCCATCAGTGAGTCAGCAGGGTCAAAAGCTTTCTTT	-	TRBV10-3	-	TRBJ1-1
CSAQGGSALNQPQHF	TGCAGCGCCCAAGGCGGTTCGGCCCTAAATCAGCCCCAGCATTTT	-	TRBV29-1	-	TRBJ1-5
CASSLEYRKGGVLHF	TGCGCCAGCAGCTTGGAATACAGGAAGGGAGGCGTACTCCACTTT	-	TRBV5-1	-	TRBJ1-6
CARKKDGRYGYTF	TGTGCCCGAAAAAAAGACGGAAGATATGGCTACACCTTC	-	TRBV6-5	-	TRBJ1-2
CASSEQGLSPLHF	TGTGCCAGCAGTGAACAGGGGCTCTCACCCCTCCACTTT	-	TRBV2	-	TRBJ1-6
CASSLMDTEAFF	TGTGCCAGCAGTTTAATGGACACTGAAGCTTTCTTT	-	TRBV12-3/TRBV12-4	-	TRBJ1-1
CASSPVKGGANTGELFF	TGTGCCAGCAGCCCCGTTAAAGGGGGAGCAAACACCGGGGAGCTGTTTTTT	-	TRBV5-4	-	TRBJ2-2
CASSPTVPEAFF	TGTGCCAGCTCACCAACGGTACCTGAAGCTTTCTTT	-	TRBV18	-	TRBJ1-1
CASSQTPTANEKLFF	TGTGCCAGCAGCCAGACCCCAACGGCGAATGAAAAACTGTTTTTT	-	TRBV3-1/TRBV3-2	-	TRBJ1-4
CASSLGQRESFYEQYF	TGCGCCAGCAGCTTGGGGCAGCGGGAGTCGTTCTACGAGCAGTACTTC	-	TRBV5-1	TRBD2	TRBJ2-7
CASTITPNTEAFF	TGTGCCAGCACCATAACCCCGAACACTGAAGCTTTCTTT	-	TRBV6-5	-	TRBJ1-1
CASSLGVGEQFF	TGTGCCAGCAGTCTAGGGGTGGGTGAGCAGTTCTTC	-	TRBV28	-	TRBJ2-1
CASSQEASGAPRGEQYF	TGCGCCAGCAGCCAAGAAGCCAGCGGGGCGCCGAGGGGCGAGCAGTACTTC	-	TRBV4-1	TRBD2	TRBJ2-7
CASRTNSQETQYF	TGTGCCAGCAGGACGAACAGCCAAGAGACCCAGTACTTC	-	TRBV12-3/TRBV12-4	-	TRBJ2-5
CAISAGQLNQPQHF	TGTGCCATCAGTGCGGGACAGCTCAATCAGCCCCAGCATTTT	-	TRBV10-3	TRBD1	TRBJ1-5
CASSGGGANSPLHF	TGTGCCAGCAGTGGGGGGGGAGCGAATTCACCCCTCCACTTT	-	TRBV6-4	-	TRBJ1-6
CASSLSSGNKNIQYF	TGTGCCAGCAGCTTGTCTAGCGGTAACAAAAACATTCAGTACTTC	-	TRBV5-5	TRBD2	TRBJ2-4
CASSQGGLFATNEKLFF	TGTGCCAGCAGCCAAGGAGGGTTGTTTGCAACTAATGAAAAACTGTTTTTT	once	TRBV3-1/TRBV3-2	-	TRBJ1-4
CASSLWRRSSNTEAFF	TGTGCCAGCAGCCTTTGGCGGCGGAGCTCAAACACTGAAGCTTTCTTT	-	TRBV5-6	-	TRBJ1-1
CASSLVPRENSPLHF	TGTGCCAGCAGCTTGGTTCCCAGGGAGAATTCACCCCTCCACTTT	once	TRBV5-4	-	TRBJ1-6
CASSPQQGSYGYTF	TGTGCCAGCAGCCCTCAACAGGGGAGCTATGGCTACACCTTC	-	TRBV7-8	TRBD1	TRBJ1-2
CAIRTVYNSPLHF	TGTGCCATCAGGACAGTATATAATTCACCCCTCCACTTT	-	TRBV10-3	-	TRBJ1-6
CASWRGVNQPQHF	TGTGCCAGCTGGAGGGGAGTCAATCAGCCCCAGCATTTT	-	TRBV6-6	-	TRBJ1-5